One and the same sample provided the 5 T cell receptor beta chains below, sequenced in a study of T cells in localized non-small cell lung cancer. Clones were sequenced by immunoSEQ multiplex PCR, and TCRdb holds only the in-frame ones, with some missing. The sample lists roughly 1,400 clones; about 20% were seen once. This material consisted of lung tumor tissue, taken before any cancer treatment. These receptors all come from a male donor at least 60 years old with stage III squamous cell lung carcinoma.

This chain uses TRBV11-3 with TRBJ1-4; 10 nucleotides line up with TRBD1. The CDR3 sequence is 17 residues long. Per the germline V gene, CDR1 is SGHNT and CDR2 is YENEEA. With 3 bases clipped from V and 2 bases from J, the junction kept 6 bases outside the gene matches. Written as DNA, the CDR3 is TGTGCCAGCAGCTTCCCGTCGGGACAGGGGACTAATGAAAAACTGTTTTTT. Amino acid sequence: CASSFPSGQGTNEKLFF.

This clone was recorded a few times. The chain couples TRBV10-3 to TRBJ2-5; D remains unclear. CDR3 length: 14 amino acids. Between the trimmed V and J ends, which lost 0 bases and 8 bases, there was a span of 13 bases. In germline, CDR1 is ENHRY, CDR2 SYGVKD. This CDR3 is CAISESGAQVTQYF. Here the CDR3 DNA reads TGTGCCATCAGTGAGTCCGGTGCCCAAGTCACCCAGTACTTC.

This clone was picked up a small number of times. This sequence joins TRBV19 and TRBJ2-2; the D call may be TRBD1 or TRBD2 (5 bases each). The CDR3 consists of 12 residues. CDR1 and CDR2 (germline): LNHDA, SQIVND (reference sequence). The V gene lost 5 bases and the J gene lost 6 bases, with 7 bases spanning the gap. The CDR3 DNA reads TGTGCCAGTAGTGGGGGTGCCGGGGAGCTGTTTTTT. Amino acid sequence: CASSGGAGELFF. The entire variable domain, with the rest obtained from reference TRBV19 and TRBJ2-2, is as follows: DGGITQSPKYLFRKEGQNVTLSCEQNLNHDAMYWYRQDPGQGLRLIYYSQIVNDFQKGDIAEGYSVSREKKESFPLTVTSAQKNPTAFYLCASSGGAGELFFGEGSRLTVL.

V gene TRBV28 combines with J gene TRBJ1-5; TRBD1 matches at 11 bases. CDR3 length equals 17 residues. V dropped 7 bases and J dropped 0; count of bases not matched to a gene: 8. The germline V gene has CDR1 MDHEN and CDR2 SYDVKM. The chain's CDR3 is CASKGQGAPYSNQPQHF. CDR3 bases: TGTGCCAGCAAAGGACAGGGGGCTCCGTATAGCAATCAGCCCCAGCATTTT. Filled out from reference TRBV28 and TRBJ1-5, the complete variable domain reads DVKVTQSSRYLVKRTGEKVFLECVQDMDHENMFWYRQDPGLGLRLIYFSYDVKMKEKGDIPEGYSVSREKKERFSLILESASTNQTSMYLCASKGQGAPYSNQPQHFGDGTRLSIL.

This clone was counted only a few times. The chain employs TRBV18 and TRBJ1-1, with D uncertain. V was clipped by 6 bases and J by 0 bases, with 8 bases between them. Germline CDR1 reads KGHSH; CDR2 reads LQKENI. The CDR3 sequence is 13 residues long. The CDR3 is CASSQLVNTEAFF. As DNA, the CDR3 is TGTGCCAGCTCCCAACTGGTGAACACTGAAGCTTTCTTT.